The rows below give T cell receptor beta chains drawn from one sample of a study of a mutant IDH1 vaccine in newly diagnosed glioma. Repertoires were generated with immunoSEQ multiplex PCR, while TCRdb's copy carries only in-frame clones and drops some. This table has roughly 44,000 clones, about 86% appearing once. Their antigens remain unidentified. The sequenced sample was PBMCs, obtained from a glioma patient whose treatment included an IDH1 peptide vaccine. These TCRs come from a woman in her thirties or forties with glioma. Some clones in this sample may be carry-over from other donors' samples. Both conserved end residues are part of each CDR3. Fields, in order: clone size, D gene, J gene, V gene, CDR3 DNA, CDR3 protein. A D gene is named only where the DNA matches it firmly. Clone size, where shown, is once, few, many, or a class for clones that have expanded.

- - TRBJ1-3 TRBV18 TGTGCCAGCCAAGACCTTGGAAACACCATATATTTT CASQDLGNTIYF
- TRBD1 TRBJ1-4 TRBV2 TGTGCCAGCACCATGCAGGGGGGAACTAATGAAAAACTGTTTTTT CASTMQGGTNEKLFF
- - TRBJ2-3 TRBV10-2 TGCGCCAGCAGTGAGCCGGTCACAAGCACAGATACGCAGTATTTT CASSEPVTSTDTQYF
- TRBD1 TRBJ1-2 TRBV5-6 TGTGCCAGCAGGCCAAAGACAGGGGCAGGCTACACCTTC CASRPKTGAGYTF
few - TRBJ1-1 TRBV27 TGTGCCAGCAGTTTAGTCGGAGTCCCTGAAGCTTTCTTT CASSLVGVPEAFF
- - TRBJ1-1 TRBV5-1 TGCGCCAGCAGCTCCTTGGGGGGTTCAGCTTTCTTT CASSSLGGSAFF
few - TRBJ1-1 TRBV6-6 TGTGCCAGCAGTTACTCAACAAGGAGGGAGGTGGCTTTCTTT CASSYSTRREVAFF
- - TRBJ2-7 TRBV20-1 TGCAGTGCTAGTGAAAATAACGAGCAGTACTTC CSASENNEQYF
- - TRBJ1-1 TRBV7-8 TGTGCCAGCAGCTTAGTTCAGGTGAACACTGAAGCTTTCTTT CASSLVQVNTEAFF
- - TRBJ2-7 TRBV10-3 TGTGCCATCAGTGACCGCAGCCCCTACGAGCAGTACTTC CAISDRSPYEQYF
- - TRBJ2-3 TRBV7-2 TGTGCCAGCAGCTTCGGATTCCCTTCCACAGATACGCAGTATTTT CASSFGFPSTDTQYF
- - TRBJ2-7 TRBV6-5 TGTGCCAGCCGGACAGCCATCCACTCCTACGAGCAGTACTTC CASRTAIHSYEQYF
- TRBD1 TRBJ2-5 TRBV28 TGTGCCAGCAGCTTGGACAGGGGAGAGACCCAGTACTTC CASSLDRGETQYF
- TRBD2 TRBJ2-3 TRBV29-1 TGCAGCGCGATAATAGCGGGGTCTAGCACAGATACGCAGTATTTT CSAIIAGSSTDTQYF
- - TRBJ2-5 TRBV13 TGTGCCAGCAGCTTAGAGCCTCATGAGACCCAGTACTTC CASSLEPHETQYF
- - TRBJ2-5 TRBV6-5 TGTGCCAGCTCGATAGCGGCCGGACGGGAGACCCAGTACTTC CASSIAAGRETQYF
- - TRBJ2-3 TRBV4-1 TGCGCCAGCAGCCTTGACAGATTCTCTAGCACAGATACGCAGTATTTT CASSLDRFSSTDTQYF
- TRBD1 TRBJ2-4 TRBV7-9 TGTGCCAGCAGCTGGGACAGGGGAGACATTCAGTACTTC CASSWDRGDIQYF
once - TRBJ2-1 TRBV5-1 TGCGCCAGCAGCTTGGTGAAGGGGGGGGGCAATGAGCAGTTCTTC CASSLVKGGGNEQFF
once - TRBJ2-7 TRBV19 TGTGCCACCGAAAACGGAGCATCCAACGAGCAGTACTTC CATENGASNEQYF
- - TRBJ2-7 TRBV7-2 TGTGCCAGCAGTCATCTTCAGGGCGAGCAGTACTTC CASSHLQGEQYF
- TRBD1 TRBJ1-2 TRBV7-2 TGTGCCAGCAGCTTAGGCCCGGGACAGGGTTTAAGTAGCTACACCTTC CASSLGPGQGLSSYTF
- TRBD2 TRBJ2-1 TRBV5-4 TGTGCCAGCAGCTCAAAAACAGCGACTAGCGGGGCACACAATGAGCAGTTCTTC CASSSKTATSGAHNEQFF
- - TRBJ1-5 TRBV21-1 TGTGCCAGAGGGGGTGATAGCAATCAGCCCCAGCATTTT CARGGDSNQPQHF
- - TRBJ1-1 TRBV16 TGTGCCAGCAGCCAATCGCTCCCCAAAGAGGACGCTTTCTTT CASSQSLPKEDAFF
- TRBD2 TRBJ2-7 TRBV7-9 TGTGCCAGCAGCTCCGGTGGGACTAGCGGACTCACCTACGAGCAGTACTTC CASSSGGTSGLTYEQYF
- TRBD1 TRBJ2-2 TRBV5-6 TGTGCCAGCAGCTTGGTTCCAGGGGGCGCGGGAACCGGGGAGCTGTTTTTT CASSLVPGGAGTGELFF
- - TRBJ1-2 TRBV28 TGTGCCAGCAGCCTCCGGACAACCCGAAACTATGGCTACACCTTC CASSLRTTRNYGYTF
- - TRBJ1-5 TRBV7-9 TGTGCCAGCAGTGAGGGGGGGAATCAGCCCCAGCATTTT CASSEGGNQPQHF
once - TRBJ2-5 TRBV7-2 TGTGCCAGCAGCTTAAAAGGGGGTCCAGAGACCCAGTACTTC CASSLKGGPETQYF
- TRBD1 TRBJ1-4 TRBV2 TGTGCCAGCCTTAGTTGGACAGGGGATTATGAAAAACTGTTTTTT CASLSWTGDYEKLFF
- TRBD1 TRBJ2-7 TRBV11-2 TGTGCCAGCAGCTTACGAGGGGGCACCTCCTACGAGCAGTACTTC CASSLRGGTSYEQYF
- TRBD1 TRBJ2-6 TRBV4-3 TGCGCCAGCAGCCAAGCTGGACAGGGAGTCTCTGGGGCCAACGTCCTGACTTTC CASSQAGQGVSGANVLTF
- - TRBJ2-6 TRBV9 TGTGCCAGCAGCCAAGTCACGTCTGGGGCCAACGTCCTGACTTTC CASSQVTSGANVLTF
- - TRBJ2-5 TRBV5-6 TGTGCCAGCAGCTGGATAGGGCAAGAGACCCAGTACTTC CASSWIGQETQYF
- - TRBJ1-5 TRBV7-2 TGTGCCAGCAGCTTAATTAGTAATCAGCCCCAGCATTTT CASSLISNQPQHF
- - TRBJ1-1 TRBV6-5 TGTGCCAGCATCCGAAGCCCATCTAATACTGAAGCTTTCTTT CASIRSPSNTEAFF
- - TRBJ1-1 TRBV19 TGTGCCAGTGCCTCGGCGAGAGACACTGAAGCTTTCTTT CASASARDTEAFF
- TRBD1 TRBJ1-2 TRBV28 TGTGCCAGCGGAAGACAGGGACGTCACTATGGCTACACCTTC CASGRQGRHYGYTF
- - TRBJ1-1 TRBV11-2 TGTGCCAGCAGCTTCAGAGGGGTGGACACTGAAGCTTTCTTT CASSFRGVDTEAFF
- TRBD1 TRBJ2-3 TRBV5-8 TGTGCCAGCAGCTTCGCGGACAGGAACACAGATACGCAGTATTTT CASSFADRNTDTQYF
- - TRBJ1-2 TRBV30 TGTGCCTGGAGCGGCAGGGTGTACGTTTTTACAGGGTGGTATTATGGCTACACCTTC CAWSGRVYVFTGWYYGYTF
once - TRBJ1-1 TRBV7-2 TGTGCCAGCAGCGCCTCGAACACTGAAGCTTTCTTT CASSASNTEAFF
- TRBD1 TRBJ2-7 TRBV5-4 TGTGCCAGCAGACCGGGGACAGCGAGCTCCTACGAGCAGTACTTC CASRPGTASSYEQYF
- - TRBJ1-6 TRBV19 TGTGCCAGTAGTACCGAGGGTGGGCTATCTTCACCCCTCCACTTT CASSTEGGLSSPLHF
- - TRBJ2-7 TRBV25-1 TGTGCCAGCAGTCAGAAAGGACGAGAGCAGTACTTC CASSQKGREQYF
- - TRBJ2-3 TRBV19 TGTGCCAGTAGTATAGCCGGCGGGTTAAGCACAGATACGCAGTATTTT CASSIAGGLSTDTQYF
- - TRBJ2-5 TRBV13 TGTGCCAGCAGTCCTACCCTAGGGGAGACCCAGTACTTC CASSPTLGETQYF
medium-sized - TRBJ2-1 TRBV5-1 TGCGCCAGCAGCTTCTTGGCGCCCAATGAGCAGTTCTTC CASSFLAPNEQFF
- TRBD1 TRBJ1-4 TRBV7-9 TGTGCCGGACAGGGGGCGCATGAAAAACTGTTTTTT CAGQGAHEKLFF
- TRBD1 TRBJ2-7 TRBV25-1 TGTGCCAGCAGCCCGACAGGGAAATACTACGAGCAGTACTTC CASSPTGKYYEQYF
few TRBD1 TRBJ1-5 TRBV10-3 TGTGCCATCAGTTCGACAGGGGTTGAGCAGCCCCAGCATTTT CAISSTGVEQPQHF
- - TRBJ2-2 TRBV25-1 TGTGCCAGCAGGTCATCGTTCACCGGGGAGCTGTTTTTT CASRSSFTGELFF